This entry lists 28 T cell receptor beta chains sequenced from one sample in a study of T cells in narcolepsy (dated by TCRdb to the late 2010s). Libraries came from the immunoSEQ multiplex PCR assay. The immuneACCESS repertoire file appears here via TCRdb, limited to in-frame rearrangements. These files lack a portion of the clones; in checked studies, under half of the deficit traces to unresolved V genes, and the cause of the others is not known. Counted in this sample were roughly 25,000 clones; approximately 62% of them appeared once. The top ten clonotypes cover about 12% of the sample. Sequenced sample: memory (CD45RA-) CD4+ T cells from blood. Sample cell subset or site, as interpreted from the label and publication: memory T cells sorted ex vivo from peripheral blood. The receptors shown here come from a human donor in good health.

The chain links TRBV5-1 to TRBJ2-3, with D perhaps TRBD1 (8 bases). Looked up from germline, CDR1 is SGHRS and CDR2 is YFSETQ. The CDR3 loop spans 14 amino acids. Trimming removed 7 bases from V and 3 bases from J, with 15 bases in between. CDR3 region: CASGQGGITDTQYF. In nucleotides, the CDR3 is TGCGCCAGCGGACAGGGAGGGATTACAGATACGCAGTATTTT.

The V call is TRBV30, the J call TRBJ1-1; no firm D call. The CDR3 contains 13 residues. Per germline, CDR1 GTSNPN and CDR2 SVGIG (reference sequence). Trimming shortened V by 3 bases and J by 2 bases, and 10 bases separated the two germline ends. CDR3 residues: CAWRAIVNTEAFF. The CDR3 DNA reads TGTGCCTGGAGGGCCATAGTAAACACTGAAGCTTTCTTT. The variable domain in full, with the rest retrieved from reference TRBV30 and TRBJ1-1, is SQTIHQWPATLVQPVGSPLSLECTVEGTSNPNLYWYRQAAGRGLQLLFYSVGIGQISSEVPQNLSASRPQDRQFILSSKKLLLSDSGFYLCAWRAIVNTEAFFGQGTRLTVV.

The chain combines TRBV18 with TRBJ2-7; D is undetermined. The CDR3 spans 13 residues. Germline V gene data show CDR1 as KGHSH and CDR2 as LQKENI. The V end was cut by 11 bases, the J end by 6 bases, with 20 bases between. The CDR3 protein is CAGIYLSLGEQYF. As DNA, the CDR3 is TGTGCCGGAATATATCTTAGCCTGGGCGAGCAGTACTTC.

V is TRBV5-6 and J is TRBJ1-1; D not resolved. In germline, CDR1 is SGHDT, CDR2 YYEEEE. V was shortened by 3 bases and J by 1 base, with 10 bases between the two germline ends. CDR3 size: 14 residues. The CDR3 nucleotides are TGTGCCAGCAGCTCAACCGGGTCGAACACTGAAGCTTTCTTT. Its protein product is CASSSTGSNTEAFF.

CDR3 in DNA: TGTGCCAGCAGCTTAGAAGGGACTAGCGGAGACAATGAGCAGTTCTTC. Its translation: CASSLEGTSGDNEQFF. The V gene is TRBV11-3, the J gene TRBJ2-1, with 11 bases aligning to TRBD2. With V trimmed by 0 bases and J by 5 bases, 3 bases remained unmatched. CDR1 SGHNT and CDR2 YENEEA come from the germline V gene. The CDR3 sequence is 16 residues long.

This clone was seen only a few times. The V and J genes are TRBV5-1 and TRBJ2-1; 12 bases match TRBD2. This CDR3 comprises 16 residues. The ends lost 4 bases at V and 3 bases at J; junction bases unmatched: 5. Germline V gene lookup returns CDR1 SGHRS and CDR2 YFSETQ. CDR3 coding DNA: TGCGCCAGCAGCCAAGGACTAGCGGGAATCTACAATGAGCAGTTCTTC. Residues: CASSQGLAGIYNEQFF.

The CDR3 nucleotides are TGTGCCACCAACAGGGGCGGTTCGGGCAATCAGCCCCAGCATTTT. This encodes CATNRGGSGNQPQHF. This chain uses TRBV28 with TRBJ1-5; TRBD1 matches 7 bases. This CDR3 is built from 15 residues. V gave up 10 bases and J gave up 2 bases; unmatched junction bases: 11. The germline V gene has CDR1 MDHEN and CDR2 SYDVKM. Using reference TRBV28 and TRBJ1-5 for the parts outside the CDR3, the full variable domain is DVKVTQSSRYLVKRTGEKVFLECVQDMDHENMFWYRQDPGLGLRLIYFSYDVKMKEKGDIPEGYSVSREKKERFSLILESASTNQTSMYLCATNRGGSGNQPQHFGDGTRLSIL.

This clone was seen only a few times. The chain couples TRBV27 to TRBJ2-2; 10 bases are shared with TRBD2. Trimming at V came to 3 bases and at J to 9 bases, leaving 10 bases not matched to a gene. This CDR3 contains 16 residues. The germline gives CDR1 MNHEY, CDR2 SMNVEV (reference sequence). The CDR3 loop is CASSFLTSGKGWELFF. DNA of the CDR3: TGTGCCAGCAGTTTCCTAACTAGCGGGAAGGGTTGGGAGCTGTTTTTT.

The rearrangement joins TRBV5-4 to TRBJ2-1, with D perhaps given as TRBD1 or TRBD2 (6 bases each). Trimming pared 0 bases from V and 7 bases from J, leaving 14 bases between. This CDR3 is built from 15 residues. The V gene's germline CDR1 is SGHNT and CDR2 YYREEE (reference sequence). CDR3 region: CASSLDGGRKNEQFF. CDR3 DNA: TGTGCCAGCAGCTTGGACGGGGGCCGGAAAAATGAGCAGTTCTTC.

In this sample, this clone turned up a few times. This chain connects TRBV6-5 to TRBJ2-7; D gene uncertain. Germline V gives CDR1 MNHEY, CDR2 SVGAGI. The CDR3 is made up of 15 amino acids. The V end was cut by 2 bases, the J end by 1 base, with 12 bases between. DNA for the CDR3: TGTGCCAGCAGTTACAGTACCGATGCATCCTACGAGCAGTACTTC. This codes for CASSYSTDASYEQYF.

CDR3 sequence reads: CAGSGTGNEKLFF. As DNA, the CDR3 is TGTGCCGGCTCCGGGACAGGGAATGAAAAACTGTTTTTT. This chain links TRBV7-9 with TRBJ1-4; 9 nucleotides line up with TRBD1. Germline CDR1 and CDR2: SEHNR and FQNEAQ (reference sequence). The junction had 6 bases not matched to a gene; V was cut back by 11 bases and J by 5 bases. The CDR3 is 13 amino acids.

The J gene is TRBJ1-4, the V gene TRBV7-9, with TRBD1 matching over 7 bases. Looked up from germline, CDR1 is SEHNR and CDR2 is FQNEAQ (reference sequence). Trimming removed 3 bases from V and 7 bases from J; junction bases left unmatched: 8. The CDR3 extends over 15 amino acids. The CDR3 coding sequence is TGTGCCAGCAGCTTGAAGACAGGGTCGTTTGAAAAACTGTTTTTT. This gives the protein CASSLKTGSFEKLFF.

V usage is TRBV6-6 and J usage is TRBJ1-2; D is perhaps TRBD1 (6 bases). CDR1 is MNHNY and CDR2 is SVGAGI in the germline V gene (reference sequence). V was pared by 2 bases and J by 8 bases, with 12 bases between. The CDR3 covers 13 residues. For the CDR3, the DNA is TGTGCCAGCAGTTACCAGGGGAAGGGAGGCTACACCTTC. This gives the protein CASSYQGKGGYTF.

The CDR3 region is CAWKGSGQPQHF. In nucleotides, the CDR3 is TGTGCCTGGAAGGGTAGTGGTCAGCCCCAGCATTTT. The chain carries TRBV30 and TRBJ1-5; D not resolved. Germline V CDR1 and CDR2: GTSNPN, SVGIG (reference sequence). The ends were cut back, 4 bases at V and 6 bases at J, with 10 bases in the middle. CDR3 length: 12 residues.

The V and J genes are TRBV7-2 and TRBJ2-5, with no clear D. Trimming pared 7 bases from V and 5 bases from J, leaving 8 bases between. CDR3 length: 11 amino acids. The germline CDR1 and CDR2 sequences are SGHTA and FQGNSA. The DNA for the CDR3 is TGTGCCAGCACCCCTCAGGAGACCCAGTACTTC. It translates to CASTPQETQYF.

The chain employs TRBV2 and TRBJ1-2, with a weak D call TRBD1 (6 bases). Germline-derived CDR1 and CDR2 are SNHLY and FYNNEI. The CDR3 is made up of 13 amino acids. V dropped 5 bases and J dropped 1 base, with 8 bases sitting between them. DNA of the CDR3: TGTGCCAGCAGTCCGGACAGTAACTATGGCTACACCTTC. It yields the protein CASSPDSNYGYTF.

The V and J genes are TRBV7-9 and TRBJ2-2; unclear D gene. Trimming cost V 6 bases and J 4 bases, with 12 bases left between them. This CDR3 has 14 amino acids. Germline V gene lookup returns CDR1 SEHNR and CDR2 FQNEAQ (reference sequence). CDR3 sequence: CASSLDSSTGELFF. CDR3 DNA: TGTGCCAGCAGTCTTGACTCGAGCACCGGGGAGCTGTTTTTT.

This clone was found a few times. The CDR3 sequence: CASSLGGGTGNTIYF. The CDR3, as DNA: TGTGCCAGCAGCCTGGGTGGGGGAACTGGAAACACCATATATTTT. The genes are TRBV5-4 and TRBJ1-3; perhaps TRBD1 as D (5 bases). V lost 4 bases to trimming and J lost 2 bases, with 13 bases between them. This CDR3 comprises 15 residues. The germline V gene encodes CDR1 SGHNT and CDR2 YYREEE (reference sequence).

V usage is TRBV6-4 and J usage is TRBJ2-3; D not certain. The V gene lost 0 bases and the J gene lost 6 bases, with 13 bases spanning the gap. This CDR3 region has 15 residues. Germline V gene sequence: CDR1 MRHNA, CDR2 SNTAGT. CDR3 in amino acids: CASSDSSTSVDTQYF. The CDR3 nucleotides read TGTGCCAGCAGTGACTCTTCTACGAGCGTCGATACGCAGTATTTT.

The rearrangement uses TRBV19 and TRBJ1-5; weak D call: TRBD1 (5 bases). Per germline, CDR1 LNHDA and CDR2 SQIVND (reference sequence). The CDR3 has 18 amino acids. Trimming took off 6 bases at V and 3 bases at J, with 24 bases between the two ends. The CDR3, as DNA: TGTGCCAGTAGCCGAGGAGGGGTACCTGATCCTCTCAATCAGCCCCAGCATTTT. Amino acid sequence: CASSRGGVPDPLNQPQHF.

V is TRBV7-2 and J is TRBJ2-1; no definite D call. V was trimmed by 5 bases and J by 2 bases, leaving 10 bases between them. This CDR3 is built from 14 residues. Germline values: CDR1 SGHTA, CDR2 FQGNSA. CDR3 DNA: TGTGCCAGCAGCCTTGCTTCAGCCTACAATGAGCAGTTCTTC. This sequence encodes CASSLASAYNEQFF.

In DNA form, the CDR3 reads TGTGCCAGCAGCTTGAACAGGCGTCCCTCTGGAAACACCATATATTTT. Protein sequence: CASSLNRRPSGNTIYF. The V and J genes are TRBV5-6 and TRBJ1-3, with a weak D call TRBD1 (5 bases). Germline CDR1 and CDR2: SGHDT and YYEEEE. Trimming removed 1 base from V and 0 bases from J, with 11 bases in between. The CDR3 runs 16 residues.

CDR3 sequence reads: CASRGGHAQPQHF. In DNA form, the CDR3 reads TGTGCCAGCAGGGGGGGGCATGCTCAGCCCCAGCATTTT. The rearrangement uses TRBV6-6 and TRBJ1-5, with D possibly matching TRBD1 (6 bases). The V end was cut by 6 bases, the J end by 6 bases, with 12 bases between. This CDR3 spans 13 amino acids. CDR1 is MNHNY and CDR2 is SVGAGI in the germline V gene (reference sequence).

The V and J genes are TRBV11-2 and TRBJ1-6, with TRBD1 as a possible D gene (5 bases). Deletions cut 6 bases from V and 9 bases from J, with 15 bases between. CDR3 size: 14 residues. CDR1 and CDR2 (germline): SGHAT, FQNNGV. Written as DNA, the CDR3 is TGTGCCAGCAGTGCCCCAGGGAACCTTTCACCCCTCCACTTT. Translated, it gives CASSAPGNLSPLHF.

Only a few counts were recorded for this clone. A far larger clone is off by one base, so a read error is likely. V and J are TRBV5-1 and TRBJ1-5; the D gene is possibly TRBD1 (5 bases). CDR3 length: 14 amino acids. Germline CDR1 SGHRS, CDR2 YFSETQ. CDR3 amino acids: CSSSLGSGSQPQHF. The DNA of the CDR3 is TGCTCCAGCAGCTTGGGGTCAGGGAGTCAGCCCCAGCATTTT.

This rearrangement joins TRBV30 to TRBJ2-6; 7 nucleotides agree with TRBD2. CDR1 is GTSNPN and CDR2 is SVGIG in the germline V gene (reference sequence). CDR3 length equals 15 residues. V gave up 8 bases and J gave up 0 bases; unmatched junction bases: 7. In nucleotides, the CDR3 is TGTGCCCCCCGGGGAGGGGCCTCTGGGGCCAACGTCCTGACTTTC. Translation gives CAPRGGASGANVLTF.

Comment on this clone: At the DNA level, this CDR3 is encoded by other sequences in the same sample as well. CDR3 in DNA: TGTGCCAGCAGCGTAGCGGGGGGGCACACGCAGTATTTT. It specifies CASSVAGGHTQYF. V is TRBV9 and J is TRBJ2-3; 8 bases align to TRBD2. Trimming cost V 0 bases and J 9 bases; bases outside gene matches: 3. CDR3 length: 13 amino acids. CDR1 and CDR2 (germline): SGDLS, YYNGEE.

This clone was seen a few times. The V and J genes are TRBV21-1 and TRBJ2-5; the D call of TRBD1 is as the table states it, not checked on the DNA. TRBV21-1 is a listed pseudogene. The CDR3 covers 17 residues. The chain's CDR3 is CASSIRQGEAVQETQYF. The DNA for the CDR3 is TGTGCCAGCAGCATTCGTCAGGGGGAGGCGGTCCAAGAGACCCAGTACTTC.